Listed here are 23 T cell receptor beta chains from one sample, sequenced in a study of lymphopenia after photon versus proton radiotherapy. The protocol was immunoSEQ multiplex PCR, while the TCRdb copy is restricted to in-frame clones and leaves out a portion. The table includes tens of thousands of clones, around 87% detected once. This specimen was peripheral blood, taken from a patient treated with proton-based radiotherapy. These receptors were taken from an elderly man with esophageal cancer.

This rearrangement joins TRBV2 to TRBJ2-5, with a weak D call TRBD2 (6 bases). Trimming shortened V by 5 bases and J by 1 base, and 11 bases separated the two germline ends. Germline V gene lookup returns CDR1 SNHLY and CDR2 FYNNEI. This CDR3 spans 14 amino acids. CDR3 residues: CASSWTEGQETQYF. In DNA, the CDR3 is TGTGCCAGCAGTTGGACGGAGGGCCAAGAGACCCAGTACTTC.

J is TRBJ1-2 and V is TRBV7-2; a possible D gene is TRBD1 (6 bases). Trimming removed 6 bases from V and 4 bases from J, with 18 bases in between. The germline V gene has CDR1 SGHTA and CDR2 FQGNSA. This CDR3 spans 15 amino acids. The CDR3 region is CASSLTEQGSYGYTF. The CDR3 coding sequence is TGTGCCAGCAGTCTTACCGAACAGGGTTCCTATGGCTACACCTTC. Combining the CDR3 with reference TRBV7-2 and TRBJ1-2 gives the whole variable domain GAGVSQSPSNKVTEKGKDVELRCDPISGHTALYWYRQSLGQGLEFLIYFQGNSAPDKSGLPSDRFSAERTGGSVSTLTIQRTQQEDSAVYLCASSLTEQGSYGYTFGSGTRLTVV.

This clone was observed once. The genes are TRBV7-9 and TRBJ2-1; D possibly corresponds to TRBD2 (5 bases). Per germline, CDR1 SEHNR and CDR2 FQNEAQ (reference sequence). The V gene lost 1 base and the J gene lost 15 bases, with 28 bases spanning the gap. CDR3 length equals 17 residues. CDR3 in amino acids: CASSLGRLGLAEGSRFF. CDR3 DNA: TGTGCCAGCAGCTTAGGTCGGTTGGGCCTAGCCGAAGGTTCGCGGTTCTTC.

This sequence joins TRBV29-1 and TRBJ2-2; D ambiguous. Trimming left V 3 bases short and J 4 bases short, with 6 bases between. CDR1 is SQVTM and CDR2 is ANQGSEA in the germline V gene. The CDR3 extends over 12 amino acids. CDR3 DNA sequence: TGCAGCGTTGAGGGGATCACCGGGGAGCTGTTTTTT. The encoded protein is CSVEGITGELFF.

V gene TRBV11-2 combines with J gene TRBJ1-3, with D possibly being TRBD1 (6 bases). Germline V gene lookup returns CDR1 SGHAT and CDR2 FQNNGV. CDR3 length: 14 amino acids. V was shortened by 5 bases and J by 3 bases, with 11 bases between the two germline ends. The CDR3 region is CASSQDRYGNTIYF. CDR3 nucleotides: TGTGCCAGCAGCCAGGACAGATATGGAAACACCATATATTTT.

This chain links TRBV19 with TRBJ2-3, with D perhaps TRBD1 or TRBD2 (6 bases each). With 6 bases removed from V and 2 bases from J, the gap between germline ends came to 15 bases. From germline, CDR1 is LNHDA and CDR2 SQIVND (reference sequence). CDR3 length: 15 amino acids. CDR3 nucleotide sequence: TGTGCCAGTAGCAACTGGGGGCGGGACACAGATACGCAGTATTTT. Amino acids: CASSNWGRDTDTQYF.

The chain uses TRBV11-2 and TRBJ2-7; D is perhaps TRBD1 (5 bases). V gave up 2 bases and J gave up 7 bases, with 9 bases separating them. This CDR3 is built from 12 residues. Germline V lookup: CDR1 SGHAT, CDR2 FQNNGV. The CDR3 sequence is CASSLPGFEQYF. The CDR3 region has the DNA TGTGCCAGCAGCTTACCAGGGTTTGAGCAGTACTTC.

This clone was observed a single time. The J gene is TRBJ1-2, the V gene TRBV4-1; D is ambiguous. Per the germline V gene, CDR1 is MGHRA and CDR2 is YSYEKL. Trimming removed 0 bases from V and 2 bases from J, with 10 bases in between. This CDR3 is 15 amino acids long. Here the CDR3 DNA reads TGCGCCAGCAGCCAAGACCCTTCGACGAACTATGGCTACACCTTC. Encoded protein: CASSQDPSTNYGYTF.

V is TRBV6-1 and J is TRBJ2-7, with 7 positions matching TRBD1. Trimming took 6 bases from V and 6 from J; bases not matched to a gene: 5. The CDR3 is made up of 12 amino acids. Germline V gene data show CDR1 as MNHNS and CDR2 as SASEGT. The CDR3 DNA sequence: TGTGCCAGCAGCCTTCCAGGGGGCGAGCAGTACTTC. Translating gives CASSLPGGEQYF.

This clone was seen a handful of times. The V call is TRBV5-6, the J call TRBJ1-1; D not resolved. This CDR3 has 14 amino acids. Trimming pared 0 bases from V and 0 bases from J, leaving 6 bases between. From germline, CDR1 is SGHDT and CDR2 YYEEEE. The chain's CDR3 is CASSLARLNTEAFF. The DNA for the CDR3 is TGTGCCAGCAGCTTGGCTCGACTGAACACTGAAGCTTTCTTT.

This chain links TRBV4-3 with TRBJ1-6, with 7 bases lining up with TRBD1. CDR1 is LGHNA and CDR2 is YSLEER in the germline V gene. V shed 0 bases, J shed 6 bases, and the junction held 5 bases outside the gene matches. This CDR3 region has 16 residues. This CDR3 is CASSQETAGGNSPLHF. Written as DNA, the CDR3 is TGCGCCAGCAGCCAAGAGACTGCAGGGGGTAATTCACCCCTCCACTTT.

The chain carries TRBV7-9 and TRBJ2-7, with D perhaps being TRBD1 or TRBD2 (5 bases each). With 8 bases removed from V and 7 bases from J, the gap between germline ends came to 21 bases. CDR1 and CDR2 (germline): SEHNR, FQNEAQ (reference sequence). The CDR3 totals 14 residues. The CDR3 here is CASRQRGYSSEQYF. The CDR3 DNA reads as TGTGCCAGCCGACAGAGGGGCTACTCTAGTGAGCAGTACTTC.

The genes are TRBV11-2 and TRBJ1-1; unclear D gene. Trimming took 5 bases from V and 0 from J, leaving 10 bases between them. Germline V gene sequence: CDR1 SGHAT, CDR2 FQNNGV. The CDR3 totals 14 residues. CDR3 coding DNA: TGTGCCAGCAGCCCCTGGACGATGAACACTGAAGCTTTCTTT. Translated: CASSPWTMNTEAFF.

The genes are TRBV6-5 and TRBJ2-1, with D unclear. V shed 2 bases and J shed 8 bases, with 4 bases lying between them. Germline CDR1 MNHEY, CDR2 SVGAGI. This CDR3 has 11 amino acids. The CDR3 sequence is CASSYLDEQFF. CDR3 nucleotide sequence: TGTGCCAGCAGTTACCTGGATGAGCAGTTCTTC.

This chain uses TRBV7-9 with TRBJ1-1, with D tentatively TRBD1 (6 bases). The CDR3 loop spans 15 amino acids. The V gene lost 1 base and the J gene lost 1 base, with 10 bases spanning the gap. Looked up from germline, CDR1 is SEHNR and CDR2 is FQNEAQ (reference sequence). In DNA, the CDR3 is TGTGCCAGCAGCTTAGTTTGGGACACGAACACTGAAGCTTTCTTT. Amino acids: CASSLVWDTNTEAFF.

J is TRBJ1-3 and V is TRBV4-3; no firm D call. The CDR3 spans 15 residues. CDR1 and CDR2 (germline): LGHNA, YSLEER. V lost 4 bases and J lost 0, with 10 bases in between. This CDR3 is CASSRALNSGNTIYF. CDR3 coding DNA: TGCGCCAGCAGCCGGGCCCTGAACTCTGGAAACACCATATATTTT.

The V gene is TRBV19, the J gene TRBJ1-1, with D possibly TRBD1 on 5 matching bases. Germline V gene data show CDR1 as LNHDA and CDR2 as SQIVND (reference sequence). This CDR3 comprises 15 residues. Trimming stripped 5 bases from V and 0 bases from J, with 13 bases between. CDR3 residues: CASSWGITMNTEAFF. CDR3 nucleotides: TGTGCCAGTAGTTGGGGGATTACCATGAACACTGAAGCTTTCTTT.

V gene TRBV13 combines with J gene TRBJ2-2; the D is unclear. The CDR3 is 13 amino acids. Trimming stripped 2 bases from V and 3 bases from J, with 4 bases between. Germline lookup yields CDR1 PRHDT and CDR2 FYEKMQ (reference sequence). The CDR3 reads CASSLLHTGELFF. The CDR3 DNA is TGTGCCAGCAGCTTATTGCACACCGGGGAGCTGTTTTTT. Looking up the rest from reference TRBV13 and TRBJ2-2 gives the full variable domain: AAGVIQSPRHLIKEKRETATLKCYPIPRHDTVYWYQQGPGQDPQFLISFYEKMQSDKGSIPDRFSAQQFSDYHSELNMSSLELGDSALYFCASSLLHTGELFFGEGSRLTVL.

The rearrangement joins TRBV4-3 to TRBJ2-5; D is perhaps TRBD1 (5 bases). The CDR3 runs to 14 residues. Trimming shortened V by 0 bases and J by 8 bases, and 13 bases separated the two germline ends. Germline V CDR1 and CDR2: LGHNA, YSLEER. The CDR3 sequence: CASSQDAGLSTQYF. Written as DNA, the CDR3 is TGCGCCAGCAGCCAAGATGCAGGGCTATCTACCCAGTACTTC.

The chain links TRBV6-5 to TRBJ2-7, with D perhaps TRBD2 (5 bases). The CDR3 contains 14 residues. V gave up 6 bases and J gave up 1 base, with 13 bases separating them. CDR1 MNHEY and CDR2 SVGAGI come from the germline V gene. The CDR3 DNA follows: TGTGCCAGCAGGCTAGCCCCCCTGTCCTACGAGCAGTACTTC. Its translation is CASRLAPLSYEQYF.

The CDR3 loop reads CAWDPLRGGSYEQYF. CDR3 nucleotides: TGTGCCTGGGACCCTCTAAGGGGGGGCTCCTACGAGCAGTACTTC. The chain uses TRBV30 and TRBJ2-7; D perhaps matches TRBD2 (7 bases). V was trimmed by 5 bases and J by 0 bases, leaving 17 bases between them. CDR3 length equals 15 residues. The germline CDR1 and CDR2 sequences are GTSNPN and SVGIG (reference sequence).

The rearrangement uses TRBV6-5 and TRBJ2-5; TRBD2 matches at 7 bases. Germline loops: CDR1 MNHEY, CDR2 SVGAGI. This CDR3 has 14 amino acids. Trimming took 5 bases from V and 3 from J; bases not matched to a gene: 6. Here the CDR3 reads CASSSGTAKETQYF. DNA of the CDR3: TGTGCCAGCAGTAGCGGGACTGCCAAAGAGACCCAGTACTTC.

The chain carries TRBV6-1 and TRBJ1-6, with 9 bases fitting TRBD1. Unmatched junction bases numbered 3, after V lost 8 bases and J lost 7 bases. This CDR3 has 13 amino acids. CDR1 is MNHNS and CDR2 is SASEGT in the germline V gene. Here the CDR3 DNA reads TGTGCCAGCGGACAGGGGCGAAATTCACCCCTCCACTTT. The encoded protein is CASGQGRNSPLHF.